The T cell receptor beta chain described here comes from a study of Ad26.COV2.S vaccination and SARS-CoV-2 variants. Sequencing was performed with immunoSEQ multiplex PCR; in TCRdb, only in-frame clones are kept and a portion is missing. The sample carries around 400,000 clones, approximately 83% recorded once. Specified treatment: roughly 19 received Ad26.COV2.S at low or high dose, single or two shots; several received placebo; per-sample allocation not given. The samples were gathered on day 63 after the first injection of vaccine or placebo. Germline V lookup: CDR1 SGHNT, CDR2 YENEEA. V lost 5 bases and J lost 2, with 18 bases in between. The CDR3 sequence is 17 residues long.

The chain recombines TRBV11-3 with TRBJ2-2; D is tentatively TRBD1 or TRBD2 (5 bases each). Sequencing was performed on peripheral blood, taken in a trial of Ad26.COV2.S vaccine versus placebo. This TCR derives from a person between 18 and 59 years old who received the Ad26.COV2.S COVID-19 vaccine or a placebo. The CDR3 DNA sequence: TGTGCCAGCAGCCCTAGGGGTCGAGGGTCCAACACCGGGGAGCTGTTTTTT. Translating gives CASSPRGRGSNTGELFF.